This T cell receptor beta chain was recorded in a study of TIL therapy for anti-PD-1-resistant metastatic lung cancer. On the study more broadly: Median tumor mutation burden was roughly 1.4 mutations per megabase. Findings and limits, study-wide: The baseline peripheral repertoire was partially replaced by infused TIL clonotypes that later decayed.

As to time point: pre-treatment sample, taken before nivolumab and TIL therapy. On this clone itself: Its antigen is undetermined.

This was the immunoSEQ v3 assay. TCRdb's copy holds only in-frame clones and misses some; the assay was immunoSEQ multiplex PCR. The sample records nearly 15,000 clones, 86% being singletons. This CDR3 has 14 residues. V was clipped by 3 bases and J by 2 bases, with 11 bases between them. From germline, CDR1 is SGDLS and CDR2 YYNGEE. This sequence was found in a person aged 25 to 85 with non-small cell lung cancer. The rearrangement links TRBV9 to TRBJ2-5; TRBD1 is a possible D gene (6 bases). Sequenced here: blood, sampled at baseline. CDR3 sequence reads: CASSARQAQETQYF. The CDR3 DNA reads TGTGCCAGCAGCGCGAGACAGGCTCAAGAGACCCAGTACTTC.